This T cell receptor (beta chain) was identified during a study of blood T cell repertoires in COVID-19. Study summary: Samples taken during acute and convalescent COVID-19 were collected in the United States, Italy and Spain. Sources were T cells, B-cell-depleted T cells, or PBMCs; the material itself was cDNA or gDNA.

The repertoire was sequenced with immunoSEQ multiplex PCR; TCRdb's copy has only in-frame clones and lacks some. Of about 27,000 clones in the sample, about 91% are singletons; the top ten hold roughly a sixth. CDR3 length: 14 residues. V dropped 3 bases and J dropped 0 bases, with 9 bases sitting between them. Germline V gene data show CDR1 as SQVTM and CDR2 as ANQGSEA. The clonotype originates from a human donor with active COVID-19. The donor label of this sample is uncertain. The chain combines TRBV29-1 with TRBJ2-1; D is unclear. Sequenced material: peripheral blood. The DNA for the CDR3 is TGCAGCGTTGACCCTCGTCCCTCCTACAATGAGCAGTTCTTC. It translates to CSVDPRPSYNEQFF.